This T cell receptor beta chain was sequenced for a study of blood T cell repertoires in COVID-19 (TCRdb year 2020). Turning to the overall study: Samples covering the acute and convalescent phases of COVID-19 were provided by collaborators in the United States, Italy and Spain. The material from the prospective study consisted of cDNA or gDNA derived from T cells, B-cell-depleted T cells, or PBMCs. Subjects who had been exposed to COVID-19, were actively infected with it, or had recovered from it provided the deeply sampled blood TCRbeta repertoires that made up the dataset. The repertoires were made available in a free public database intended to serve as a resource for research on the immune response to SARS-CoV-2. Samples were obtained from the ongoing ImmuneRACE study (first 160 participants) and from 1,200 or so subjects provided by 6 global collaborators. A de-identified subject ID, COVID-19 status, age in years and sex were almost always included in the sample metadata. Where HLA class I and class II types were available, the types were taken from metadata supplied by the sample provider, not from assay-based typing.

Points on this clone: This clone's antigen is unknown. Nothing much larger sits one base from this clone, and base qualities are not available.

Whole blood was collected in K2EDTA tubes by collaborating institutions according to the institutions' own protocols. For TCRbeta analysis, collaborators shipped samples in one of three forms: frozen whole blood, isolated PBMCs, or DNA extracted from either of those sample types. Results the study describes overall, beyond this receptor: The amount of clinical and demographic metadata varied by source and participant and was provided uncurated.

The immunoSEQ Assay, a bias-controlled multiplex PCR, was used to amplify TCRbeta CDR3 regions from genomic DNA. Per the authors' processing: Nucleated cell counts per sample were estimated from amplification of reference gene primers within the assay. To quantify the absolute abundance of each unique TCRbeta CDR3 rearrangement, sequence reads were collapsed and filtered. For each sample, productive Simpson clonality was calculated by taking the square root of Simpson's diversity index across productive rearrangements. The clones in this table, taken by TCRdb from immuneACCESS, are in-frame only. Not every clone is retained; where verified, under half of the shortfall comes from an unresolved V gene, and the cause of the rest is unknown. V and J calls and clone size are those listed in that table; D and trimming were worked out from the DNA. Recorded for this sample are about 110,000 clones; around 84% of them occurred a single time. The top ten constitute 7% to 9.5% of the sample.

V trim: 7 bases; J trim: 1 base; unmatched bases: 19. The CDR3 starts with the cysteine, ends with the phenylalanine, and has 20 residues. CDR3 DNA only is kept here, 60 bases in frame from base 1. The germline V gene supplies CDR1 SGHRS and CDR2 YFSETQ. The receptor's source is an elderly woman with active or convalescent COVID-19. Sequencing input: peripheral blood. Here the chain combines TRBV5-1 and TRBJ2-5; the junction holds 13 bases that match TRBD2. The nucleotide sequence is TGCGCCAGCCCCGTAATGGTAGGACTAGCGGGAGTCAGGGTCCAAGAGACCCAGTACTTC. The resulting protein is CASPVMVGLAGVRVQETQYF.